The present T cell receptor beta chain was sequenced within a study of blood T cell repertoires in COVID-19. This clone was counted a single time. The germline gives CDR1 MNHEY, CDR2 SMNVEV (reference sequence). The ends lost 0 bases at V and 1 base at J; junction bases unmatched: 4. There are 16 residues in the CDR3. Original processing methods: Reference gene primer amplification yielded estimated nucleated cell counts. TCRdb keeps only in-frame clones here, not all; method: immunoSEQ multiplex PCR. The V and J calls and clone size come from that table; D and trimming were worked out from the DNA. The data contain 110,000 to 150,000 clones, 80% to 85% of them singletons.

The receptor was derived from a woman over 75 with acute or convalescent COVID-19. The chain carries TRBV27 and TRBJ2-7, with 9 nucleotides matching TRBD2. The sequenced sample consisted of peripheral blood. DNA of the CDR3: TGTGCCAGCAGTTTATCGGCGGGACTAGCTTCCTACGAGCAGTACTTC. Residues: CASSLSAGLASYEQYF.